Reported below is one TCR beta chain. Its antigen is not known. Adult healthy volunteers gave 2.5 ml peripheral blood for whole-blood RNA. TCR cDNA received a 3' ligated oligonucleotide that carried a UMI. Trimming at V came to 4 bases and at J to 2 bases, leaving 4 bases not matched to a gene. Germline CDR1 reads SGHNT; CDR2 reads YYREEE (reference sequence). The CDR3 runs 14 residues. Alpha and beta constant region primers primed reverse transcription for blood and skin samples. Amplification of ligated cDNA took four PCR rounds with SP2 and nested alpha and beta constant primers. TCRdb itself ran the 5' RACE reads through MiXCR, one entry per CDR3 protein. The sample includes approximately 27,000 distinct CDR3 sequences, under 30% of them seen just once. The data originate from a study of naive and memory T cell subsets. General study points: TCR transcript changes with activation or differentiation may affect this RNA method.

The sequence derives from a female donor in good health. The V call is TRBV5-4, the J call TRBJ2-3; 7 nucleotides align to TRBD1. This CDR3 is CASSATGITDTQYF. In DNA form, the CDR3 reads TGTGCCAGCAGCGCGACAGGGATCACAGATACGCAGTATTTT.